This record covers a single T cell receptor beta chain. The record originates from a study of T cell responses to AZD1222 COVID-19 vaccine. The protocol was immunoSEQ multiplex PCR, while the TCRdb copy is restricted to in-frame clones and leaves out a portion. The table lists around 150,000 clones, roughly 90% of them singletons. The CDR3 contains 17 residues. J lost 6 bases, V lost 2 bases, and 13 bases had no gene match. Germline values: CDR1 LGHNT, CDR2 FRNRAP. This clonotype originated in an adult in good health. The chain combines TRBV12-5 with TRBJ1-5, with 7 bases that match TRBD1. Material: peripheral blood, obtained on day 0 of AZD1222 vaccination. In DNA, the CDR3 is TGTGCTAGTGGTTTGCCCACTGGAGGGGGCGTTTCTCAGCCCCAGCATTTT. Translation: CASGLPTGGGVSQPQHF.